This T cell receptor (beta chain) was found in a study of cytomegalovirus exposure and HLA in healthy donors. Overall study findings and caveats: Association with HLA alleles at 0.05 false discovery rate was found for around 15,000 TCR beta sequences in a later analysis. A later analysis reportedly found that, within productive TCRs, an Asian-associated ancestry cluster had fewer N-insertions than the mean observed across the approximately 700 donors. Rarity held for most TCR sequences, but there were some public TCRs that occurred in many donors. CMV antigen specificity was confirmed in vitro for three CMV-associated chains.

Germline CDR1 and CDR2: SNHLY and FYNNEI. This CDR3 contains 13 residues. V dropped 6 bases and J dropped 3 bases, with 8 bases sitting between them. About this clone itself: Its antigen is unknown.

The study ran its PCR with 60 Vbeta and 13 Jbeta primers. The protocol was immunoSEQ multiplex PCR, while the TCRdb copy is restricted to in-frame clones and leaves out a portion. This table has about 140,000 clones, about 80% appearing once. The sample was PBMCs. The sequence derives from a man between 35 and 55 years old in good health and CMV-seropositive. The genes are TRBV2 and TRBJ2-2; the D is unclear. The CDR3: CASREAHTGELFF. The CDR3 nucleotides are TGTGCCAGCAGAGAGGCTCACACCGGGGAGCTGTTTTTT.